This T cell receptor beta chain derives from a study of blood T cell repertoires in COVID-19. V lost 5 bases and J lost 2; bases outside the gene matches: 4. CDR1 and CDR2 (germline): SEHNR, FQNEAQ (reference sequence). There are 15 residues in the CDR3. Assay: immunoSEQ multiplex PCR; the TCRdb copy retains only in-frame clones and omits some. Among 110,000 to 150,000 clones listed, roughly 79% were seen once. The material sequenced was peripheral blood. The chain is built from TRBV7-9 and TRBJ2-7; the match to TRBD2 covers 12 bases. The clonotype originates from a human donor in a cohort sampled during active COVID-19. The DNA of the CDR3 is TGTGCCAGCAGCCCCACTAGCGGGAGGACCTACGAGCAGTACTTC. Translating gives CASSPTSGRTYEQYF.